Listed below are T cell receptor beta chains from one sample, sequenced in a study of T cells in Graves' hyperthyroidism and ophthalmopathy. TCRdb recomputed calls from the multiplex PCR reads with MiXCR, one row per CDR3 protein. Of 700,000 to 850,000 distinct CDR3 sequences in the sample, 30% to 40% are singletons; the top ten hold approximately 31%. Sequencing was carried out using blood. These receptors were collected from a middle-aged woman with Graves' hyperthyroidism. Both conserved end residues are part of each CDR3.

V gene	J gene	CDR3 protein
TRBV9	TRBJ1-2	CASSSQPGTGDRRFGYTF
TRBV19	TRBJ1-1	CASTRQGLNTEAFF
TRBV7-6	TRBJ1-4	CASSLEGSGGEKLFF
TRBV24-1	TRBJ1-5	CATSSWDQPQHF
TRBV29-1	TRBJ1-5	CSVAVDSVGNQPQHF
TRBV4-2	TRBJ1-2	CASSQDLREHYGYTF
TRBV7-9	TRBJ1-4	CASSWTGEVVSEKLFF
TRBV6-2/TRBV6-3	TRBJ1-2	CASSSPGTGYGYTF
TRBV29-1	TRBJ2-7	CSARKSGQSLYEQYF
TRBV10-3	TRBJ2-7	CAISDPGTSGYEQYF
TRBV6-2/TRBV6-3	TRBJ2-7	CAIGSAYEQYF